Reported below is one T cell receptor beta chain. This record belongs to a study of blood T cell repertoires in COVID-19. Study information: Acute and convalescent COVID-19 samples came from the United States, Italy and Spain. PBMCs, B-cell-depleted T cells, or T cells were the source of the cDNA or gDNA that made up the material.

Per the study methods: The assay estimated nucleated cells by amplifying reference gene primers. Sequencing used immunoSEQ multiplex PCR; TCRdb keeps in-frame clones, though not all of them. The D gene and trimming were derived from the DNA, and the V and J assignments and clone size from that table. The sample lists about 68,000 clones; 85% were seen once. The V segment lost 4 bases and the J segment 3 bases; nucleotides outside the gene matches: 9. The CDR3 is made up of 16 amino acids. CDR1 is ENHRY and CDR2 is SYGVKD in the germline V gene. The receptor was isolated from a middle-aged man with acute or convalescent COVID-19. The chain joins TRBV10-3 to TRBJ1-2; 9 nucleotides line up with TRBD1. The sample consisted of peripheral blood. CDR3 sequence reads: CAISGSGQGSDYGYTF. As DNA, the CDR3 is TGTGCCATCAGTGGTTCCGGACAGGGGAGCGACTATGGCTACACCTTC.